Included here is one T cell receptor beta chain sequence, with context. Participants were aged about 18 to 90 years, lived in over 20 US areas, and enrolled virtually. The protocol was immunoSEQ multiplex PCR, while the TCRdb copy is restricted to in-frame clones and leaves out a portion. The sample has 250,000 to 350,000 clones; roughly 90% are singletons. V lost 0 bases, J lost 0 bases, and 12 bases lay in between. The length of the CDR3 is 17 residues. CDR1 and CDR2 from the germline V gene are SGHRS and YFSETQ. The data are from a study of blood T cell repertoires in COVID-19. The chain recombines TRBV5-1 with TRBJ2-2; possible D gene TRBD1, 5 bases. The TCR sequence derives from a woman in her fifties or sixties who had been exposed to COVID-19. Specimen: PBMCs or T cells enriched from blood (not recorded which). The CDR3 DNA sequence: TGCGCCAGCAGCTTGGAGGTGCAGGGCCCGAACACCGGGGAGCTGTTTTTT. It codes for CASSLEVQGPNTGELFF.